This T cell receptor (beta chain) was identified during a study of T cells after posttransplantation cyclophosphamide. Repertoires were generated with immunoSEQ multiplex PCR, while TCRdb's copy carries only in-frame clones and drops some. Of 45,000 to 65,000 clones in the sample, around 84% are singletons; the top ten hold 2.8%. Trimming removed 2 bases at V and 0 bases at J, with 9 bases between. CDR3 length: 15 residues. Germline V gene lookup returns CDR1 MNHNY and CDR2 SVGAGI (reference sequence). The sequencing input was PBMCs. The chain has TRBV6-6 and TRBJ2-3; a possible D gene is TRBD1 (6 bases). The TCR originated in a man aged 30 to 45 with a blood cancer, CMV-positive, and with a related stem cell donor. As DNA, the CDR3 is TGTGCCAGCAGTTACCCAACAGGGAGCACAGATACGCAGTATTTT. Translated: CASSYPTGSTDTQYF.